The clone carrying this T cell receptor beta chain was observed a few times. Its antigen is undetermined. Germline and junction disagree at one end, which may indicate a read error. Attachment of unique molecular identifiers to individual cDNA molecules was performed. TCRdb recomputed calls from the 5' RACE reads with MiXCR, one row per CDR3 protein. The repertoire consists of about 30,000 distinct CDR3 sequences, with 5.6% occurring once and the leading ten covering approximately 23%. This specimen comes from a study of early T cells in non-severe SARS-CoV-2 infection. The wider study: It was bulk RNA from unsorted whole blood that was sequenced, and the chains were unpaired.

General study results and limits: VDJdb matching favored anti-spike CD8 responses, missing private and CD4 specificities.

Germline V lookup: CDR1 DFQATT, CDR2 SNEGSKA (reference sequence). The CDR3 is 14 amino acids. The sequence was obtained from an adult who was a healthcare worker with PCR-confirmed SARS-CoV-2 infection or an uninfected control (not recorded which). The rearrangement uses TRBV20-1 and TRBJ1-3; D gene uncertain. The specimen sequenced was whole blood. The CDR3: CRARDLLARNTIYF. Here the CDR3 DNA reads TGCAGAGCTAGAGATTTGTTGGCGAGAAACACCATATATTTT.